This T cell receptor beta chain was captured in a study of cytomegalovirus exposure and HLA in healthy donors. Germline V gene lookup returns CDR1 SGHVS and CDR2 FNYEAQ. The CDR3 runs 16 residues. The J segment lost 1 base and the V segment lost 5 bases, leaving 8 bases of the junction unmatched. Libraries were prepared by immunoSEQ multiplex PCR; TCRdb keeps only in-frame clonotypes and omits some of them. This sample has 200,000 or so clones; about 91% occur once, and the top ten carry around 3%. The sequence was collected from a young woman in good health and CMV-seronegative. The genes are TRBV7-6 and TRBJ2-1; TRBD2 matches at 7 bases. The material sequenced was PBMCs. The CDR3 DNA sequence: TGTGCCAGCAGCCTCCGGACTAGTAGTTCCTACAATGAGCAGTTCTTC. This gives the protein CASSLRTSSSYNEQFF. Based on the CDR3 plus reference TRBV7-6 and TRBJ2-1, the full variable domain is GAGVSQSPRYKVTKRGQDVALRCDPISGHVSLYWYRQALGQGPEFLTYFNYEAQQDKSGLPNDRFSAERPEGSISTLTIQRTEQRDSAMYRCASSLRTSSSYNEQFFGPGTRLTVL.